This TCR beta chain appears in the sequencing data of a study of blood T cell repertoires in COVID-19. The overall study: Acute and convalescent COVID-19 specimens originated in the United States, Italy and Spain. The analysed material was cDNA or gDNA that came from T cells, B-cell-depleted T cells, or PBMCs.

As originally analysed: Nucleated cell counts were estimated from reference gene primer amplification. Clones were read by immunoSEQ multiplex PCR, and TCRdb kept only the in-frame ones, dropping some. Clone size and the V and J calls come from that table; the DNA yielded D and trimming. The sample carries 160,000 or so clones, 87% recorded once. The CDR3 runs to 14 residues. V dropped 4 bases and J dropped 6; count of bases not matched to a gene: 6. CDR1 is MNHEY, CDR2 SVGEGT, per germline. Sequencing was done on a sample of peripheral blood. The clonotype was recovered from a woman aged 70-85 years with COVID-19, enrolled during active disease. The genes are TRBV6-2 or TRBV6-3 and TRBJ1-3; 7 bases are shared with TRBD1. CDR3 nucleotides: TGTGCCAGCAGTTCCGACAGGGCGACAAACACCATATATTTT. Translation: CASSSDRATNTIYF.